The 9 T cell receptor beta chains below all came from one sample that was sequenced in a study of PD-L1 blockade in urothelial cancer. The protocol was immunoSEQ multiplex PCR, while the TCRdb copy is restricted to in-frame clones and leaves out a portion. The top ten clones hold 13% to 15% of a sample with 35,000 to 45,000 clones, around 90% of them seen once. The material was PBMCs, obtained around atezolizumab (anti-PD-L1) treatment. The receptors originated from a woman aged 55 to 70 with urothelial cancer.

V usage is TRBV6-5 and J usage is TRBJ2-7; possible D gene TRBD1, 7 bases. CDR1 and CDR2 from the germline V gene are MNHEY and SVGAGI. V shed 5 bases and J shed 0 bases, with 14 bases lying between them. CDR3 size: 15 residues. CDR3 amino acids: CASSTRDRPSYEQYF. CDR3 in DNA: TGTGCCAGCAGTACGCGGGACAGACCCTCCTACGAGCAGTACTTC.

This chain connects TRBV6-1 to TRBJ1-2, with TRBD1 as a possible D gene (5 bases). Germline CDR1 is MNHNS and CDR2 is SASEGT. V was trimmed by 2 bases and J by 4 bases, leaving 14 bases between them. The CDR3 consists of 15 residues. Here the CDR3 reads CASSEKGQGVYGYTF. The CDR3 DNA reads TGTGCCAGCAGTGAAAAGGGGCAGGGCGTCTATGGCTACACCTTC.

J is TRBJ2-2 and V is TRBV15; 7 bases match TRBD1. Germline CDR1 LNHNV, CDR2 YYDKDF (reference sequence). The CDR3 extends over 17 amino acids. V dropped 3 bases and J dropped 6; count of bases not matched to a gene: 13. This CDR3 reads CATSSALLTGLAGELFF. CDR3 nucleotide sequence: TGTGCCACCAGCAGCGCTCTACTGACAGGGTTGGCCGGGGAGCTGTTTTTT.

V and J are TRBV7-9 and TRBJ1-3, with D unclear. V was clipped by 2 bases and J by 4 bases, with 12 bases between them. The CDR3 contains 15 residues. Germline V gene data show CDR1 as SEHNR and CDR2 as FQNEAQ (reference sequence). CDR3 sequence reads: CASSLFLLAGNTIYF. In nucleotides, the CDR3 is TGTGCCAGCAGCTTATTCCTCCTAGCAGGAAACACCATATATTTT.

The V and J genes are TRBV27 and TRBJ2-7; possible D gene TRBD2, 5 bases. CDR3 length equals 13 residues. CDR1 is MNHEY, CDR2 SMNVEV, per germline (reference sequence). The V gene lost 5 bases and the J gene lost 1 base, with 9 bases spanning the gap. CDR3 coding DNA: TGTGCCAGCAGTGCCGGGATTTCCTACGAGCAGTACTTC. It translates to CASSAGISYEQYF.

The genes are TRBV15 and TRBJ1-1; D is possibly TRBD1 (6 bases). Germline-derived CDR1 and CDR2 are LNHNV and YYDKDF (reference sequence). The CDR3 consists of 16 residues. V was pared by 0 bases and J by 5 bases, with 16 bases between. The CDR3, as DNA: TGTGCCACCAGCAGAGATACTCTACAGGGTCGGACTGAAGCTTTCTTT. It specifies CATSRDTLQGRTEAFF.

The chain recombines TRBV12-5 with TRBJ2-3; possible D gene TRBD1, 5 bases. Trimming shortened V by 5 bases and J by 4 bases, and 10 bases separated the two germline ends. The germline V gene has CDR1 LGHNT and CDR2 FRNRAP. The length of the CDR3 is 13 residues. CDR3 bases: TGTGCTAGTGGTCCAGGGTGGCCAGATACGCAGTATTTT. Its translation is CASGPGWPDTQYF.

The chain couples TRBV6-4 to TRBJ2-7; TRBD1 matches at 10 bases. The CDR3 extends over 16 amino acids. The V gene's germline CDR1 is MRHNA and CDR2 SNTAGT. V gave up 5 bases and J gave up 6 bases; unmatched junction bases: 13. The CDR3 DNA follows: TGTGCCAGCAGTCCTTTTCCGGGACAGGGGTTTACCGAGCAGTACTTC. Translation: CASSPFPGQGFTEQYF.

This clone was picked up a small number of times. The chain couples TRBV5-4 to TRBJ1-5, with D possibly TRBD1 on 5 matching bases. The CDR3 is 12 residues long. V dropped 6 bases and J dropped 6 bases, with 10 bases sitting between them. Germline CDR1 SGHNT, CDR2 YYREEE (reference sequence). CDR3: CASNFDSQPQHF. The CDR3 DNA is TGTGCCAGCAATTTCGACAGTCAGCCCCAGCATTTT.